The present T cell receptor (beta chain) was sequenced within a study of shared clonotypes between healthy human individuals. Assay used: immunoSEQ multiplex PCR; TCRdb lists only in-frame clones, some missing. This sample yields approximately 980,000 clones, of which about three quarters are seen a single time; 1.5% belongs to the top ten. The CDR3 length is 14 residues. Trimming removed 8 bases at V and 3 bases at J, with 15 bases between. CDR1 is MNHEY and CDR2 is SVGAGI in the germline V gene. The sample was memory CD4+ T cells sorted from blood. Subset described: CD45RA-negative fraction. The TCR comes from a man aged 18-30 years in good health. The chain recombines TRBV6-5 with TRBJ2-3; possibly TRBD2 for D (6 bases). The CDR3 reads CASHSGGNTDTQYF. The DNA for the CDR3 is TGTGCCAGCCATTCAGGCGGGAATACAGATACGCAGTATTTT.